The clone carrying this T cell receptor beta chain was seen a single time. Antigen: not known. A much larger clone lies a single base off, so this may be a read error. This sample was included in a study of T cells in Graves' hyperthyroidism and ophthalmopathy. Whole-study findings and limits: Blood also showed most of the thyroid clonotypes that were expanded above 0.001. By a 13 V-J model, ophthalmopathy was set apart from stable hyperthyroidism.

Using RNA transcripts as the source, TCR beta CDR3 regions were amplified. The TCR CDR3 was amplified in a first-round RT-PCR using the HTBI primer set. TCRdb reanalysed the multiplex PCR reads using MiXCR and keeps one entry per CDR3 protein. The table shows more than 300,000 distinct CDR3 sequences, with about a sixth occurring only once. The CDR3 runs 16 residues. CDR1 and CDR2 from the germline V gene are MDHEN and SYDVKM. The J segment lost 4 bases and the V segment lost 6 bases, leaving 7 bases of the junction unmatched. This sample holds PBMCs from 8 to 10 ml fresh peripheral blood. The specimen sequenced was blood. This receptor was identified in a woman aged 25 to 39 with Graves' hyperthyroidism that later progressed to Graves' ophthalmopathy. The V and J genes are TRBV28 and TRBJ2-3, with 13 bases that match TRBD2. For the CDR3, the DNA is TGTGCCAGCAGCCTACTAGCGGGGGGGCTCGCAGATACGCAGTATTTT. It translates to CASSLLAGGLADTQYF. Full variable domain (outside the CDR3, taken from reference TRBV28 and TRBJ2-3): DVKVTQSSRYLVKRTGEKVFLECVQDMDHENMFWYRQDPGLGLRLIYFSYDVKMKEKGDIPEGYSVSREKKERFSLILESASTNQTSMYLCASSLLAGGLADTQYFGPGTRLTVL.